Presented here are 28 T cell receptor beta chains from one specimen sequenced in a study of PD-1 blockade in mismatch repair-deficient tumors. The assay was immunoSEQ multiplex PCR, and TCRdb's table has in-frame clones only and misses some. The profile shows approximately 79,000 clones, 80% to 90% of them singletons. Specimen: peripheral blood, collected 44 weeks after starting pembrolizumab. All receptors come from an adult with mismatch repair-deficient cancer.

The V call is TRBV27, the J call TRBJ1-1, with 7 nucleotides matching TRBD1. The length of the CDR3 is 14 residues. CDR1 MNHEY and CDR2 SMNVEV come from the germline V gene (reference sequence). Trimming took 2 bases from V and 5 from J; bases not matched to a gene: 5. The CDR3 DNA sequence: TGTGCCAGCAGTTTAAAGGGGGCGAGTACTGAAGCTTTCTTT. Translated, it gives CASSLKGASTEAFF.

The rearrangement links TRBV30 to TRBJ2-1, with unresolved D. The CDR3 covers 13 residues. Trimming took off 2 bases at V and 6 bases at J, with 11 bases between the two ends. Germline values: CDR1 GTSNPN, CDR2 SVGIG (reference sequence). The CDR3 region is CAWSFGRANEQFF. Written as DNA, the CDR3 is TGTGCCTGGAGTTTCGGCCGGGCCAATGAGCAGTTCTTC.

The CDR3: CASSPREKSYNEQFF. The CDR3 DNA is TGTGCCAGCAGCCCCCGGGAGAAGTCCTACAATGAGCAGTTCTTC. This chain links TRBV9 with TRBJ2-1, with D possibly being TRBD2 (6 bases). The germline V and J ends were trimmed by 4 bases and 1 base, with 12 bases remaining between them. The germline CDR1 and CDR2 sequences are SGDLS and YYNGEE. CDR3 length: 15 amino acids. Using reference TRBV9 and TRBJ2-1 for the parts outside the CDR3, the full variable domain is DSGVTQTPKHLITATGQRVTLRCSPRSGDLSVYWYQQSLDQGLQFLIQYYNGEERAKGNILERFSAQQFPDLHSELNLSSLELGDSALYFCASSPREKSYNEQFFGPGTRLTVL.

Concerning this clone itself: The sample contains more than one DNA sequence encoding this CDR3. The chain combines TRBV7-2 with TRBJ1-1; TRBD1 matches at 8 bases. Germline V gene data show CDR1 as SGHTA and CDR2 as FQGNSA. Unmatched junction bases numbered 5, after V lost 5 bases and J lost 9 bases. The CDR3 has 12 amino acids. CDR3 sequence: CASSTRTGKAFF. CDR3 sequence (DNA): TGTGCCAGCAGCACCCGGACAGGGAAAGCTTTCTTT. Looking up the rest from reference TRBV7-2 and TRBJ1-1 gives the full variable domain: GAGVSQSPSNKVTEKGKDVELRCDPISGHTALYWYRQSLGQGLEFLIYFQGNSAPDKSGLPSDRFSAERTGGSVSTLTIQRTQQEDSAVYLCASSTRTGKAFFGQGTRLTVV.

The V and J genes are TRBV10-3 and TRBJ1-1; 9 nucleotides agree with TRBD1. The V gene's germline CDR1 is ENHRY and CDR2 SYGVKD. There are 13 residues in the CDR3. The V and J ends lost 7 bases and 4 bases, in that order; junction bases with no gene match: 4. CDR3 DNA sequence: TGTGCCATCACCTTGGACAGGGGCACTGAAGCTTTCTTT. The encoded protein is CAITLDRGTEAFF.

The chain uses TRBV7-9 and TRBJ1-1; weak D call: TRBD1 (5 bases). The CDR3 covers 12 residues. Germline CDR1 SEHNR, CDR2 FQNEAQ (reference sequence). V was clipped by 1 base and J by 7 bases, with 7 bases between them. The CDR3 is CASSLGGGEAFF. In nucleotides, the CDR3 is TGTGCCAGCAGCTTAGGGGGGGGTGAAGCTTTCTTT.

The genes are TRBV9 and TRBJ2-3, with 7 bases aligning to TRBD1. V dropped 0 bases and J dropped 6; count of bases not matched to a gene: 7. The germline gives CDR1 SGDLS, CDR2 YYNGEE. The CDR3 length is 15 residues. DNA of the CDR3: TGTGCCAGCAGCGTAGGAGGGGGCTGGTCGGATACGCAGTATTTT. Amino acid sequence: CASSVGGGWSDTQYF.

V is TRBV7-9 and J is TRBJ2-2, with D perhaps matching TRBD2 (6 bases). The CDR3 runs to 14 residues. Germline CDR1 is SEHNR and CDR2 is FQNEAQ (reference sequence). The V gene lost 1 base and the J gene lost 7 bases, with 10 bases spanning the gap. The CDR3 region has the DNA TGTGCCAGCAGCTTAGTGGCGGGGATCGGGGAGCTGTTTTTT. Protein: CASSLVAGIGELFF.

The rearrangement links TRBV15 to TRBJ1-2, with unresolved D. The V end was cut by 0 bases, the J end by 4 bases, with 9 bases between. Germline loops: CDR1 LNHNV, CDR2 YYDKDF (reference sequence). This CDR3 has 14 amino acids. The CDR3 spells CATSRDPQPYGYTF. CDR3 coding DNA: TGTGCCACCAGCAGAGATCCGCAGCCCTATGGCTACACCTTC.

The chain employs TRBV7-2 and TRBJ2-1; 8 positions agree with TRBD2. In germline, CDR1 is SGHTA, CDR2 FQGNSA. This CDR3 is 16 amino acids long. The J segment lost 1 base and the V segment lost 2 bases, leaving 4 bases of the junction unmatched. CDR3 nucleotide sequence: TGTGCCAGCAGCTTACGAGCGGGAGTATCCTACAATGAGCAGTTCTTC. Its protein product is CASSLRAGVSYNEQFF.

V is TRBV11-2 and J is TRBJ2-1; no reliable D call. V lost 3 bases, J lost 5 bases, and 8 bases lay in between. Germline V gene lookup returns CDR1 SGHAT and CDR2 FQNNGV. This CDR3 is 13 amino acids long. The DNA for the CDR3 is TGTGCCAGCAGCTTTGGACCGAACAATGAGCAGTTCTTC. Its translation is CASSFGPNNEQFF.

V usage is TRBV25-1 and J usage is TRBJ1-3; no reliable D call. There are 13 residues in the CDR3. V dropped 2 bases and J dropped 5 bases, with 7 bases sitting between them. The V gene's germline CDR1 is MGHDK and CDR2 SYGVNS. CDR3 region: CASSENGRNTIYF. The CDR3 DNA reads TGTGCCAGCAGTGAAAACGGGCGAAACACCATATATTTT.

CDR3 region: CASSPQGNQPQHF. CDR3 DNA sequence: TGTGCCAGCAGCCCCCAAGGGAATCAGCCCCAGCATTTT. The V call is TRBV11-1, the J call TRBJ1-5; no clear D gene. Germline V gene sequence: CDR1 SGHAT, CDR2 FQDESV (reference sequence). The CDR3 covers 13 residues. Between the trimmed V and J ends, which lost 5 bases and 4 bases, there was a span of 9 bases.

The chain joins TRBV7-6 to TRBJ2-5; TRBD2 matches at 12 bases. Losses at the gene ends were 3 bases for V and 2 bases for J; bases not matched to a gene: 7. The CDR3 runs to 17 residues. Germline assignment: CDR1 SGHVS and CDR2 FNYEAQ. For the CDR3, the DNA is TGTGCCAGCAGCTTCAGACTAGCGGGAGCGGGGCAAGAGACCCAGTACTTC. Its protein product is CASSFRLAGAGQETQYF. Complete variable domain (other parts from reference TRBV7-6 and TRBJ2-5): GAGVSQSPRYKVTKRGQDVALRCDPISGHVSLYWYRQALGQGPEFLTYFNYEAQQDKSGLPNDRFSAERPEGSISTLTIQRTEQRDSAMYRCASSFRLAGAGQETQYFGPGTRLLVL.

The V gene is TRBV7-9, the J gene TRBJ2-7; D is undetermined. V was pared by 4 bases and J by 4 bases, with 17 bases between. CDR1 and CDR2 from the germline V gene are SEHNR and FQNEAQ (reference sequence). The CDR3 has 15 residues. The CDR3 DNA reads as TGTGCCAGCAGCTCGACTGCCTCTAGTGTTTACGAGCAGTACTTC. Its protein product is CASSSTASSVYEQYF.

The CDR3 spells CASSPLSLAGSYEQYF. The CDR3 nucleotides read TGTGCCAGCAGCCCCCTGAGTCTAGCTGGCTCCTACGAGCAGTACTTC. The V and J genes are TRBV14 and TRBJ2-7, with a weak D call TRBD2 (5 bases). Between the trimmed V and J ends, which lost 4 bases and 0 bases, there was a span of 16 bases. This CDR3 is built from 16 residues. Germline assignment: CDR1 SGHDN and CDR2 FVKESK.

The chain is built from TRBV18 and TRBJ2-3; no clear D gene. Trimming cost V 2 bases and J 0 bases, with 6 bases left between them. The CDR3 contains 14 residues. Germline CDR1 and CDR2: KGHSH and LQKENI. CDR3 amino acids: CASSPMHSTDTQYF. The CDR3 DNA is TGTGCCAGCTCACCAATGCATAGCACAGATACGCAGTATTTT.

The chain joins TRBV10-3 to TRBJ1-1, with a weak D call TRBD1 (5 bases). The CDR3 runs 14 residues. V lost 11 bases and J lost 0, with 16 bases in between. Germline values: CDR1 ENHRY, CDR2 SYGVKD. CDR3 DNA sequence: TGTGCCGTCGCCTGGGAGGGGATGAACACTGAAGCTTTCTTT. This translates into CAVAWEGMNTEAFF.

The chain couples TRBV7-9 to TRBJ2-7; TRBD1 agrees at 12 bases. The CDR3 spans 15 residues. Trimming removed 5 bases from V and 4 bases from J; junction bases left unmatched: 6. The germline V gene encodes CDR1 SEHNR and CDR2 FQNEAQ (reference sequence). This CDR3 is CASSQGDRGRYEQYF. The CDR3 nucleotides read TGTGCCAGCAGCCAAGGGGACAGGGGGCGGTACGAGCAGTACTTC.

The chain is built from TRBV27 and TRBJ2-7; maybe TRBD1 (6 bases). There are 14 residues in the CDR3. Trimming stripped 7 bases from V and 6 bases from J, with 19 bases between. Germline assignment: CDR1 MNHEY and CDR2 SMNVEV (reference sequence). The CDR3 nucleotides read TGTGCCAGCACCAACCTGGGGGCAGATTTCGAGCAGTACTTC. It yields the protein CASTNLGADFEQYF.

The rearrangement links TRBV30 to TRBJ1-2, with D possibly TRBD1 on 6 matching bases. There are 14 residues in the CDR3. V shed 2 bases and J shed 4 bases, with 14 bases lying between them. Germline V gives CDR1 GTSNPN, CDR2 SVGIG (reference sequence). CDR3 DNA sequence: TGTGCCTGGAGTTTCAGGGGAAGTATCTATGGCTACACCTTC. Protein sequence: CAWSFRGSIYGYTF. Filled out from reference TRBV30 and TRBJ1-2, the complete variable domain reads SQTIHQWPATLVQPVGSPLSLECTVEGTSNPNLYWYRQAAGRGLQLLFYSVGIGQISSEVPQNLSASRPQDRQFILSSKKLLLSDSGFYLCAWSFRGSIYGYTFGSGTRLTVV.

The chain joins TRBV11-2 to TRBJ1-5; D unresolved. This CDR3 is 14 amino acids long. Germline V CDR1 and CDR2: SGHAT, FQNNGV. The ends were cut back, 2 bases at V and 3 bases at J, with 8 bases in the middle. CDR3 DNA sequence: TGTGCCAGCAGCTTACAAGGGTACAATCAGCCCCAGCATTTT. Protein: CASSLQGYNQPQHF. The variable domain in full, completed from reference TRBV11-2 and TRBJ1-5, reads EAGVAQSPRYKIIEKRQSVAFWCNPISGHATLYWYQQILGQGPKLLIQFQNNGVVDDSQLPKDRFSAERLKGVDSTLKIQPAKLEDSAVYLCASSLQGYNQPQHFGDGTRLSIL.

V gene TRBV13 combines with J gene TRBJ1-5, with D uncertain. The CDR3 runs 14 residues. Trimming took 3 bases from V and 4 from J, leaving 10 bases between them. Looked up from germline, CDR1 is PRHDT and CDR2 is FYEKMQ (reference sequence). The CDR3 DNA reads TGTGCCAGCAGCTTCAGTGGCGGTAATCAGCCCCAGCATTTT. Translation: CASSFSGGNQPQHF.

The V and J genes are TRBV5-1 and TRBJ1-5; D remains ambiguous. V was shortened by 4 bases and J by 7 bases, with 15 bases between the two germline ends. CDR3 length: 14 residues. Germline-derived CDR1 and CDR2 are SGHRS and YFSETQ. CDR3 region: CASSKSGVGQPQHF. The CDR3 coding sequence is TGCGCCAGCAGCAAATCCGGGGTGGGGCAGCCCCAGCATTTT.

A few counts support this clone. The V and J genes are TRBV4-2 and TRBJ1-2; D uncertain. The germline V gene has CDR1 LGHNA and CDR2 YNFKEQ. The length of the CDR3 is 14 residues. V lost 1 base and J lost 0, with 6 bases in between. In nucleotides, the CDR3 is TGTGCCAGCAGCCAAGGGACCTCTAACTATGGCTACACCTTC. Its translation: CASSQGTSNYGYTF.

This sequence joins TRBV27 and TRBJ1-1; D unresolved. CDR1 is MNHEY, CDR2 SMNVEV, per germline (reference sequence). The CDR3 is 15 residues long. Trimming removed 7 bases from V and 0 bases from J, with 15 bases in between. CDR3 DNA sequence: TGTGCCAGCATACCCTCTCGGGCCATGAACACTGAAGCTTTCTTT. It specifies CASIPSRAMNTEAFF.

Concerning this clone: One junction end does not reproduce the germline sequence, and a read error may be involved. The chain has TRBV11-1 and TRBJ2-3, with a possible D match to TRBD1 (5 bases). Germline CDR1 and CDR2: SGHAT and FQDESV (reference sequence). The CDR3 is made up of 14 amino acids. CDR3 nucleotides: TGTACCAGCAGCCAACAAACAGGACCGGATACGCAGTATTTT. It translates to CTSSQQTGPDTQYF.

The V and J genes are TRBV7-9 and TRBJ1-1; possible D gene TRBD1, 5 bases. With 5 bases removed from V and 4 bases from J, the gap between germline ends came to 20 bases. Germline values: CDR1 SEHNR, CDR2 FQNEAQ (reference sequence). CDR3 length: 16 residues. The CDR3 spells CASSPPPEKGITEAFF. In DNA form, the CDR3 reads TGTGCCAGCAGCCCGCCACCGGAAAAGGGGATCACTGAAGCTTTCTTT.